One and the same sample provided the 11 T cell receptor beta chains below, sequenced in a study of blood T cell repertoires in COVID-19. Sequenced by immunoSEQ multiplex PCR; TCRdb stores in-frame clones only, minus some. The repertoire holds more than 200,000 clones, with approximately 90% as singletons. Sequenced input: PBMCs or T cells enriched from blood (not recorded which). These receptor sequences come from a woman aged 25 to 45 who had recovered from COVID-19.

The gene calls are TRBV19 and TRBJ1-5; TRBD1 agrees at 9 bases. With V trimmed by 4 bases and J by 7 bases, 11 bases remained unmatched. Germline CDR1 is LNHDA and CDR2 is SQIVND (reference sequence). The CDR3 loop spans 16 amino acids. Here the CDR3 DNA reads TGTGCCAGTAGTACCCAAGGGGGACAGGGAGGACAGCCCCAGCATTTT. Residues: CASSTQGGQGGQPQHF. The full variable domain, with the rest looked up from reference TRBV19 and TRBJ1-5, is DGGITQSPKYLFRKEGQNVTLSCEQNLNHDAMYWYRQDPGQGLRLIYYSQIVNDFQKGDIAEGYSVSREKKESFPLTVTSAQKNPTAFYLCASSTQGGQGGQPQHFGDGTRLSIL.

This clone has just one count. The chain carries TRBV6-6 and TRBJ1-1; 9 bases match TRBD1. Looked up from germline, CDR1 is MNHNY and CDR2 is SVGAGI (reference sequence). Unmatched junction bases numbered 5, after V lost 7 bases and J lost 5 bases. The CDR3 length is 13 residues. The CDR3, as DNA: TGTGCCAGCACCGGACAGGGGAGGACTGAAGCTTTCTTT. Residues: CASTGQGRTEAFF.

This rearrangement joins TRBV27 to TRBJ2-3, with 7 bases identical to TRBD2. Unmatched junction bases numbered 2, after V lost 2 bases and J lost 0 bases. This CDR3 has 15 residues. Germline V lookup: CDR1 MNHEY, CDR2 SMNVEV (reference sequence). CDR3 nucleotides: TGTGCCAGCAGTTTACTAGCGGCTAGCACAGATACGCAGTATTTT. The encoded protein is CASSLLAASTDTQYF.

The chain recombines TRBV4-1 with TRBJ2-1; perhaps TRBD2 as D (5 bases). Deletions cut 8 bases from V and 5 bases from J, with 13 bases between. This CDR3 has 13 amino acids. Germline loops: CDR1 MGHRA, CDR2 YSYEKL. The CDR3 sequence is CASARAENNEQFF. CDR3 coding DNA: TGCGCCAGCGCTAGAGCGGAAAACAATGAGCAGTTCTTC.

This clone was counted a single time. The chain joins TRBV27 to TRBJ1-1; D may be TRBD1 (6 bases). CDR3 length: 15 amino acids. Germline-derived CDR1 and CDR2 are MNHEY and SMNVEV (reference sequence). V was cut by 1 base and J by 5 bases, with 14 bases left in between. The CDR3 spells CASSLFGGAGTEAFF. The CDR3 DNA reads TGTGCCAGCAGTTTATTTGGGGGGGCGGGGACTGAAGCTTTCTTT.

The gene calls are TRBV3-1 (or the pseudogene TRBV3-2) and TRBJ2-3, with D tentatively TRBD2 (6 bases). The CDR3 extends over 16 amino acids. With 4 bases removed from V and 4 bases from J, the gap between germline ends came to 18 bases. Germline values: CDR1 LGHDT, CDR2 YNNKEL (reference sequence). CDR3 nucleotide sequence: TGTGCCAGCAGCCCTATGGCGGGGCGGTCCTCAGATACGCAGTATTTT. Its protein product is CASSPMAGRSSDTQYF.

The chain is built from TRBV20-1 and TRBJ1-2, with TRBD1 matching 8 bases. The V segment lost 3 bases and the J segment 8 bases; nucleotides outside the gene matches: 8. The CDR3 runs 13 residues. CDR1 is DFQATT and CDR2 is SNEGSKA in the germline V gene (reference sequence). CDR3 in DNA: TGCAGTGCTAGTGCGGACAGGGAGGGAGGCTACACCTTC. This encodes CSASADREGGYTF.

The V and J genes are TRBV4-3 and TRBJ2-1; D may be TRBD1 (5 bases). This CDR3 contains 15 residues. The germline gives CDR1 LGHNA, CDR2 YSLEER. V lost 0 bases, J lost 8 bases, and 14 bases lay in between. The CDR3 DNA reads TGCGCCAGCAGCCAAGATCTTCTAGAACAGGATGAGCAGTTCTTC. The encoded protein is CASSQDLLEQDEQFF.

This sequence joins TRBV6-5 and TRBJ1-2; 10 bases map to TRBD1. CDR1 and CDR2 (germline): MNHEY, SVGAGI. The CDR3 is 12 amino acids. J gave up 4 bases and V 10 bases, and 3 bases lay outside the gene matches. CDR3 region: CAIRTGGYGYTF. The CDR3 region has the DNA TGTGCCATAAGGACAGGGGGCTATGGCTACACCTTC.

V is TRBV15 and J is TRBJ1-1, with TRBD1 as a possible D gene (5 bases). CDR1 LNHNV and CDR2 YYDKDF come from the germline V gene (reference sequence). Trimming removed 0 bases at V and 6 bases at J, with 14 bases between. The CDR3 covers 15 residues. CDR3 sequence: CATSREWGGTSEAFF. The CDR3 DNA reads TGTGCCACCAGCAGAGAATGGGGCGGTACTTCTGAAGCTTTCTTT.

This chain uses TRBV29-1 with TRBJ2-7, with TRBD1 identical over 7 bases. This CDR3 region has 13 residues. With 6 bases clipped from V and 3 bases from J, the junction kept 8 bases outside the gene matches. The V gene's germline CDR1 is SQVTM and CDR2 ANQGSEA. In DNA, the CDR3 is TGCAGCGTGGATACGGGACAGAGCTACGAGCAGTACTTC. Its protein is CSVDTGQSYEQYF.